One and the same sample provided the 28 T cell receptor beta chains below, sequenced in a study of shared clonotypes between healthy human individuals. The data were produced by immunoSEQ multiplex PCR, yet TCRdb's version contains in-frame clones alone and is incomplete. The sample holds fewer than 1.8 million clones, about 98.5% seen once. The sample comprised naive CD4+ T cells sorted from blood. Subset reported: CD45RA+ positively selected. The receptors shown here come from a man aged 25 to 45 in good health.

The V gene is TRBV9, the J gene TRBJ1-3; possible D gene TRBD1, 5 bases. The germline V gene has CDR1 SGDLS and CDR2 YYNGEE. This CDR3 contains 16 residues. V was trimmed by 0 bases and J by 4 bases, leaving 14 bases between them. Written as DNA, the CDR3 is TGTGCCAGCAGCGTAGCGAGGACACACATCGGAAACACCATATATTTT. Translation gives CASSVARTHIGNTIYF.

The chain joins TRBV28 to TRBJ1-1; no clear D gene. Germline V gene data show CDR1 as MDHEN and CDR2 as SYDVKM. This CDR3 has 13 amino acids. With 7 bases removed from V and 2 bases from J, the gap between germline ends came to 11 bases. The CDR3 DNA sequence: TGTGCCAGCAATTACCGGGGAAACACTGAAGCTTTCTTT. This translates into CASNYRGNTEAFF.

To note about this clone: The sample holds other DNA sequences that translate to the same CDR3. The chain employs TRBV29-1 and TRBJ1-1, with TRBD1 matching 7 bases. The germline CDR1 and CDR2 sequences are SQVTM and ANQGSEA. This CDR3 contains 13 residues. Trimming at V came to 4 bases and at J to 5 bases, leaving 7 bases not matched to a gene. The CDR3 coding sequence is TGCAGCGTTGGACAGGGCCCCGGGACTGAAGCTTTCTTT. Translation: CSVGQGPGTEAFF.

This chain uses TRBV11-3 with TRBJ1-1; D is uncertain. Germline V gene sequence: CDR1 SGHNT, CDR2 YENEEA. V was shortened by 2 bases and J by 0 bases, with 4 bases between the two germline ends. The CDR3 runs 13 residues. The CDR3 is CASSLRVNTEAFF. In DNA, the CDR3 is TGTGCCAGCAGCTTACGGGTGAACACTGAAGCTTTCTTT.

J is TRBJ2-1 and V is TRBV18, with D hard to call. Looked up from germline, CDR1 is KGHSH and CDR2 is LQKENI. The CDR3 runs to 12 residues. V was clipped by 1 base and J by 5 bases, with 3 bases between them. The CDR3 region has the DNA TGTGCCAGCTCACCACGGGACAATGAGCAGTTCTTC. It codes for CASSPRDNEQFF.

This clone was seen only once. The chain recombines TRBV15 with TRBJ1-5; D not resolved. This CDR3 is 15 amino acids long. In germline, CDR1 is LNHNV, CDR2 YYDKDF (reference sequence). With 0 bases removed from V and 0 bases from J, the gap between germline ends came to 6 bases. CDR3 residues: CATSRDGVSNQPQHF. CDR3 DNA: TGTGCCACCAGCAGAGATGGGGTTAGCAATCAGCCCCAGCATTTT. Drawing the rest from reference TRBV15 and TRBJ1-5, the complete variable domain is DAMVIQNPRYQVTQFGKPVTLSCSQTLNHNVMYWYQQKSSQAPKLLFHYYDKDFNNEADTPDNFQSRRPNTSFCFLDIRSPGLGDTAMYLCATSRDGVSNQPQHFGDGTRLSIL.

The chain joins TRBV7-2 to TRBJ2-5, with unresolved D. The CDR3 totals 14 residues. Germline CDR1 reads SGHTA; CDR2 reads FQGNSA. V dropped 5 bases and J dropped 5 bases, with 15 bases sitting between them. In nucleotides, the CDR3 is TGTGCCAGCAGCCACCCCGGACGTTTGGAGACCCAGTACTTC. It encodes CASSHPGRLETQYF.

The V call is TRBV14, the J call TRBJ1-3; D is uncertain. The CDR3 length is 15 residues. Germline loops: CDR1 SGHDN, CDR2 FVKESK. The ends were cut back, 5 bases at V and 2 bases at J, with 13 bases in the middle. The CDR3 bases are TGTGCCAGCAGCTCGATTCGGTTTGCTGGAAACACCATATATTTT. Its translation is CASSSIRFAGNTIYF.

V gene TRBV5-6 combines with J gene TRBJ1-2; D is possibly TRBD1 (5 bases). V was clipped by 4 bases and J by 7 bases, with 11 bases between them. CDR1 and CDR2 from the germline V gene are SGHDT and YYEEEE. This CDR3 has 12 amino acids. The CDR3 nucleotides are TGTGCCAGCAGCCCCAGTAGGGGTGGCTACACCTTC. Translating it yields CASSPSRGGYTF. The full variable domain, completed using reference TRBV5-6 and TRBJ1-2, is DAGVTQSPTHLIKTRGQQVTLRCSPKSGHDTVSWYQQALGQGPQFIFQYYEEEERQRGNFPDRFSGHQFPNYSSELNVNALLLGDSALYLCASSPSRGGYTFGSGTRLTVV.

This clone was seen only once. The chain employs TRBV5-4 and TRBJ2-1; D may be TRBD2 (6 bases). CDR3 length: 15 amino acids. V was shortened by 3 bases and J by 6 bases, with 16 bases between the two germline ends. Germline V gene sequence: CDR1 SGHNT, CDR2 YYREEE (reference sequence). CDR3 in DNA: TGTGCCAGCAGCTCAGGAGGGAGACTCGGCAATGAGCAGTTCTTC. This translates into CASSSGGRLGNEQFF.

J is TRBJ2-5 and V is TRBV9; possible D gene TRBD2, 7 bases. Germline V gene sequence: CDR1 SGDLS, CDR2 YYNGEE. Trimming shortened V by 0 bases and J by 9 bases, and 15 bases separated the two germline ends. The CDR3 covers 14 residues. The CDR3 is CASSVVGGQSSQYF. The CDR3 region has the DNA TGTGCCAGCAGCGTAGTGGGGGGGCAAAGTTCCCAGTACTTC.

The chain is built from TRBV12-1 and TRBJ2-7; the DNA was not used to check the table's D call, TRBD2. TRBV12-1 is tagged as a pseudogene. The CDR3 runs to 15 residues. For the CDR3, the DNA is TGTGCCAGCAGTCCACTAGCGGGCCTTTCCTACGAGCAGTACTTC. It translates to CASSPLAGLSYEQYF.

In the case of this clone: In the same sample, other DNA sequences code for this CDR3. The rearrangement uses TRBV18 and TRBJ1-2, with no clear D. Trimming cost V 2 bases and J 4 bases, with 8 bases left between them. Germline V CDR1 and CDR2: KGHSH, LQKENI. The length of the CDR3 is 13 residues. CDR3 nucleotides: TGTGCCAGCTCACCAGGCAGGTCCTATGGCTACACCTTC. As protein: CASSPGRSYGYTF. The variable domain in full, completed from reference TRBV18 and TRBJ1-2, reads NAGVMQNPRHLVRRRGQEARLRCSPMKGHSHVYWYRQLPEEGLKFMVYLQKENIIDESGMPKERFSAEFPKEGPSILRIQQVVRGDSAAYFCASSPGRSYGYTFGSGTRLTVV.

This clone was seen a single time. The V gene is TRBV18, the J gene TRBJ2-5, with D uncertain. This CDR3 is built from 15 residues. The germline V and J ends were trimmed by 3 bases and 5 bases, with 16 bases remaining between them. Germline V lookup: CDR1 KGHSH, CDR2 LQKENI. CDR3 amino acids: CASSPVGVAWETQYF. The CDR3 nucleotides are TGTGCCAGCTCACCGGTTGGGGTTGCATGGGAGACCCAGTACTTC.

The rearrangement links TRBV11-2 to TRBJ2-5; D gene ambiguous. CDR3 size: 12 residues. Trimming removed 1 base from V and 9 bases from J, with 9 bases in between. Germline V lookup: CDR1 SGHAT, CDR2 FQNNGV. The CDR3 bases are TGTGCCAGCAGCTTAGCTCCGCTTCCCCAGTACTTC. It is translated as CASSLAPLPQYF.

The chain combines TRBV29-1 with TRBJ2-5; the D call may be TRBD1 or TRBD2 (5 bases each). The CDR3 totals 13 residues. Trimming cost V 4 bases and J 4 bases, with 13 bases left between them. CDR1 and CDR2 (germline): SQVTM, ANQGSEA. In nucleotides, the CDR3 is TGCAGCGTTGGAGGGGCGGTCTTAGAGACCCAGTACTTC. It codes for CSVGGAVLETQYF.

The V gene is TRBV15, the J gene TRBJ2-2; a weak D match, TRBD1 (6 bases). The CDR3 is made up of 17 amino acids. Germline V lookup: CDR1 LNHNV, CDR2 YYDKDF (reference sequence). Trimming left V 2 bases short and J 0 bases short, with 13 bases between. CDR3 sequence (DNA): TGTGCCACCAGCAGAAAACTTGGACAGACGAACACCGGGGAGCTGTTTTTT. This codes for CATSRKLGQTNTGELFF. The entire variable domain, with the rest obtained from reference TRBV15 and TRBJ2-2, is as follows: DAMVIQNPRYQVTQFGKPVTLSCSQTLNHNVMYWYQQKSSQAPKLLFHYYDKDFNNEADTPDNFQSRRPNTSFCFLDIRSPGLGDTAMYLCATSRKLGQTNTGELFFGEGSRLTVL.

The chain carries TRBV11-2 and TRBJ2-3, with D possibly called TRBD1 or TRBD2 (5 bases each). CDR1 and CDR2 from the germline V gene are SGHAT and FQNNGV. V shed 5 bases and J shed 2 bases, with 11 bases lying between them. This CDR3 is built from 14 residues. The CDR3 nucleotides read TGTGCCAGCAGCGAGGGGACCTACACAGATACGCAGTATTTT. Translation gives CASSEGTYTDTQYF.

This chain uses TRBV28 with TRBJ2-1; 11 positions agree with TRBD2. The CDR3 length is 15 residues. V lost 5 bases and J lost 8; bases outside the gene matches: 8. CDR1 MDHEN and CDR2 SYDVKM come from the germline V gene. DNA for the CDR3: TGTGCCAGCAGTACACTAGCGGGAGCCCTCGATGAGCAGTTCTTC. This translates into CASSTLAGALDEQFF.

This chain connects TRBV5-1 to TRBJ2-1; D gene uncertain. Per the germline V gene, CDR1 is SGHRS and CDR2 is YFSETQ. V lost 6 bases, J lost 4 bases, and 20 bases lay in between. The CDR3 runs to 16 residues. The CDR3 DNA sequence: TGCGCCAGCATGACTCGTCGGAGTGAGGAGTACAATGAGCAGTTCTTC. Translation gives CASMTRRSEEYNEQFF.

The rearrangement links TRBV29-1 to TRBJ2-6; D remains ambiguous. Trimming took off 7 bases at V and 0 bases at J, with 7 bases between the two ends. The CDR3 is 13 amino acids. Germline CDR1 reads SQVTM; CDR2 reads ANQGSEA. The CDR3 region is CSATNSGANVLTF. The DNA of the CDR3 is TGCAGCGCTACGAACTCTGGGGCCAACGTCCTGACTTTC.

This clone showed up just once. The chain joins TRBV11-3 to TRBJ2-2, with TRBD2 matching over 10 bases. The junction had 7 bases not matched to a gene; V was cut back by 1 base and J by 5 bases. Germline V lookup: CDR1 SGHNT, CDR2 YENEEA. The CDR3 runs to 17 residues. CDR3 amino acids: CASSLASGTSETGELFF. The CDR3 DNA follows: TGTGCCAGCAGCTTAGCATCCGGGACTAGCGAGACCGGGGAGCTGTTTTTT.

The chain links TRBV5-1 to TRBJ2-7; D is perhaps TRBD1 (6 bases). CDR3 length equals 17 residues. Looked up from germline, CDR1 is SGHRS and CDR2 is YFSETQ. V dropped 4 bases and J dropped 3 bases, with 23 bases sitting between them. The chain's CDR3 is CASSLSQGSRDFYEQYF. DNA for the CDR3: TGCGCCAGCAGCCTTTCACAGGGCTCTCGAGATTTCTACGAGCAGTACTTC.

This rearrangement joins TRBV10-3 to TRBJ2-7; 13 nucleotides agree with TRBD2. The CDR3 extends over 12 amino acids. From germline, CDR1 is ENHRY and CDR2 SYGVKD. V was pared by 8 bases and J by 6 bases, with 1 base of the junction left unmatched. The CDR3 DNA sequence: TGTGCCATCGGGACTAGCGGGACCGAGCAGTACTTC. It specifies CAIGTSGTEQYF.

V is TRBV7-9 and J is TRBJ1-1, with TRBD1 matching 7 bases. There are 16 residues in the CDR3. CDR1 is SEHNR, CDR2 FQNEAQ, per germline (reference sequence). V trimming: 5 bases; J trimming: 3 bases; junction bases outside the gene matches: 12. The CDR3 DNA sequence: TGTGCCAGCAGCCCCTGGGACAGCCTCGGTGACACTGAAGCTTTCTTT. As protein: CASSPWDSLGDTEAFF.

This clone was recorded once. In DNA form, the CDR3 reads TGTGCCAGCAGCTTGCGTCGGCGGGACAGGGCCGGGGAGCTGTTTTTT. Encoded protein: CASSLRRRDRAGELFF. V and J are TRBV5-6 and TRBJ2-2, with 9 bases aligning to TRBD1. V was clipped by 1 base and J by 6 bases; unmatched bases: 7. CDR3 length equals 16 residues. CDR1 and CDR2 (germline): SGHDT, YYEEEE. Supplemented by reference TRBV5-6 and TRBJ2-2, the full variable domain reads DAGVTQSPTHLIKTRGQQVTLRCSPKSGHDTVSWYQQALGQGPQFIFQYYEEEERQRGNFPDRFSGHQFPNYSSELNVNALLLGDSALYLCASSLRRRDRAGELFFGEGSRLTVL.

Comment on this clone: Other DNA sequences in the same sample also yield this CDR3. CDR3: CASTRGRDKTYEQYF. In nucleotides, the CDR3 is TGTGCCAGCACGAGGGGGCGGGACAAAACCTACGAGCAGTACTTC. The V and J genes are TRBV9 and TRBJ2-7; possibly TRBD1 for D (7 bases). The CDR3 spans 15 residues. Trimming pared 6 bases from V and 2 bases from J, leaving 18 bases between. Germline V gene data show CDR1 as SGDLS and CDR2 as YYNGEE. Looking up the rest from reference TRBV9 and TRBJ2-7 gives the full variable domain: DSGVTQTPKHLITATGQRVTLRCSPRSGDLSVYWYQQSLDQGLQFLIQYYNGEERAKGNILERFSAQQFPDLHSELNLSSLELGDSALYFCASTRGRDKTYEQYFGPGTRLTVT.

The chain recombines TRBV2 with TRBJ2-2; possibly TRBD2 for D (6 bases). The germline CDR1 and CDR2 sequences are SNHLY and FYNNEI. The CDR3 covers 14 residues. V was clipped by 6 bases and J by 5 bases, with 13 bases between them. CDR3 bases: TGTGCCAGCAGGGGACTTAGAGGGACCGGGGAGCTGTTTTTT. Its protein is CASRGLRGTGELFF.